The present TCR beta chain was sequenced within a study of blood T cells in healthy people across ages. Points from the study as a whole: Whereas aged donors had fewer naive CD4+ cells, long-lived donors had more of them and higher diversity. It was not possible, with unsorted PBMCs, to conclusively compare naive and antigen-experienced cells.

Healthy Russian Caucasian donors spanned ages about 6 to 100 years. Each sample used at least 6 million PBMCs. This CDR3 has 14 residues. The junction had 11 bases not matched to a gene; V was cut back by 7 bases and J by 13 bases. This clonotype was picked up a small number of times. Antigen: not known. Sample-barcoded 5' priming and a J-beta primer mix drove a second PCR of about 6 to 12 cycles. A single record per CDR3 protein comes from TCRdb applying MiXCR to the 5' RACE reads. The data show about 1.8 million distinct CDR3 sequences, less than 50% seen once. Sequenced sample: blood. J is TRBJ2-1 and V is TRBV12-3 or TRBV12-4; TRBD2 aligns across 12 bases. The source of this sequence is a woman aged 40 to 50 in good health. The CDR3 here is CASKSSGGAFHQFF. DNA for the CDR3: TGTGCCAGCAAGTCTAGCGGGGGGGCCTTCCATCAGTTCTTC.